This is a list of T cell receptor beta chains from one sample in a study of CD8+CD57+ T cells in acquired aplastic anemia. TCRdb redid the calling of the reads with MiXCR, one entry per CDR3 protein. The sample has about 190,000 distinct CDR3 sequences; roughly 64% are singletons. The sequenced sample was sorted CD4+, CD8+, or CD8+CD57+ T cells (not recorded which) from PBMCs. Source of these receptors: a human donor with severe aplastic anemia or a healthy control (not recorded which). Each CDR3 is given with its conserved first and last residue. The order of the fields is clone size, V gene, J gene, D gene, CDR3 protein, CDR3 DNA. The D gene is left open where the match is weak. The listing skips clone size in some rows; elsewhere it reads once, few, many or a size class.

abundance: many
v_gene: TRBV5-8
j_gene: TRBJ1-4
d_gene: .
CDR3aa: CASSPYRDGEKLFF
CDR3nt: TGTGCCAGCAGCCCGTACAGGGACGGGGAAAAACTGTTTTTT

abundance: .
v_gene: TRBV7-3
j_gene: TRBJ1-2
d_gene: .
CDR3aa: CASSLGPEVGYTF
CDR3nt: TGTGCCAGCAGCTTGGGACCGGAGGTAGGCTACACCTTC

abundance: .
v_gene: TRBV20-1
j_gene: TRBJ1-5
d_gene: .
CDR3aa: CSARGQGNQPQHF
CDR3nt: TGCAGTGCTAGGGGTCAGGGGAATCAGCCCCAGCATTTT

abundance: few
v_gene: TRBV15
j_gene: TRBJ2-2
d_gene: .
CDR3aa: CATSRLGTVAGELFF
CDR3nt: TGTGCCACCAGCAGACTGGGAACAGTGGCCGGGGAGCTGTTTTTT

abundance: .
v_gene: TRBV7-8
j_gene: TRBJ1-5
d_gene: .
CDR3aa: CASSLDRGGQPQHF
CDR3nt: TGTGCCAGCAGCTTAGACCGGGGAGGTCAGCCCCAGCATTTT

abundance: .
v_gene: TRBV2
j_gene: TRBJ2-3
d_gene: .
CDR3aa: CASSVEGKDTQCF
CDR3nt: TGTGCCAGCAGTGTGGAAGGGAAAGATACGCAGTGTTTT

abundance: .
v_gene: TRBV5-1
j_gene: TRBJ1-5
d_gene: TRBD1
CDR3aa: CASSLAQGADEQPQHF
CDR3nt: TGCGCCAGCAGCTTGGCACAGGGGGCGGACGAGCAGCCCCAGCATTTT

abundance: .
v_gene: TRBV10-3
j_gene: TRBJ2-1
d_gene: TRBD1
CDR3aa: CAISETGTDNEQFF
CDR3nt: TGTGCCATCAGTGAAACCGGGACAGACAATGAGCAGTTCTTC

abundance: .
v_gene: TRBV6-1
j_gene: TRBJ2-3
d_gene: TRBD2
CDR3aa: CASSTAGTSVGYTQYF
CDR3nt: TGTGCCAGCAGCACGGCCGGGACTAGCGTAGGATATACGCAGTATTTT

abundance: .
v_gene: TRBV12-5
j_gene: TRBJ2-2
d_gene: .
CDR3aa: CASGLQGAGELFF
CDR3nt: TGTGCTAGTGGTTTGCAAGGGGCCGGGGAGCTGTTTTTT

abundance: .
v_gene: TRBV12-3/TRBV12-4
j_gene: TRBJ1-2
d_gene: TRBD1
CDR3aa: CASSPLEGTGAYGYTF
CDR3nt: TGTGCCAGCAGTCCTCTTGAGGGGACAGGGGCCTATGGCTACACCTTC

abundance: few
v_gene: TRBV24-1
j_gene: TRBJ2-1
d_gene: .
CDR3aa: CATSGRGQTPLAYNEQFF
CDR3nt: TGTGCCACCAGTGGGAGGGGTCAGACTCCTTTGGCCTACAATGAGCAGTTCTTC

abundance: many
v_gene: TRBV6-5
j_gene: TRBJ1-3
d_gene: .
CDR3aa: CASQISWSVPGNTIYF
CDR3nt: TGTGCCAGCCAAATCAGCTGGTCAGTTCCTGGAAACACCATATATTTT

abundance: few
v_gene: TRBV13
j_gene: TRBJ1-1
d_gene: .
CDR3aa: CASRGRVAFF
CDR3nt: TGTGCCAGCAGGGGGCGGGTGGCTTTCTTT

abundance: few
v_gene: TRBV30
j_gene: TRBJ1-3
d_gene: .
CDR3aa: CAWSVDSFSGNTIYF
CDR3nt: TGTGCCTGGAGTGTTGACAGCTTCTCTGGAAACACCATATATTTT

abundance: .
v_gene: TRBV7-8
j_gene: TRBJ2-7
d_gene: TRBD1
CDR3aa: CASSLDRGSGEQYF
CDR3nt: TGTGCCAGCAGCTTAGACAGGGGATCCGGCGAGCAGTACTTC

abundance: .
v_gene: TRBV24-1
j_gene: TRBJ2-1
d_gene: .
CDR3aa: CATSSGSEQFF
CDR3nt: TGTGCCACCAGCTCCGGGAGCGAACAGTTCTTC

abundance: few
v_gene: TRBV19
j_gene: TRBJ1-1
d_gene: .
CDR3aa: CASSPGSAEAFF
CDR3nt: TGTGCCAGTAGTCCGGGTTCTGCTGAAGCTTTCTTT

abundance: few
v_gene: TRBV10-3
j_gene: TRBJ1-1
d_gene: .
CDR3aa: CAISDFDSEAFF
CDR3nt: TGTGCCATCAGTGACTTCGACAGTGAAGCTTTCTTT

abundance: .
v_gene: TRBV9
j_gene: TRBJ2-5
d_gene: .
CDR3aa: CASTNRGSETQYF
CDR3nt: TGTGCCAGCACCAATCGGGGGTCAGAGACCCAGTACTTC

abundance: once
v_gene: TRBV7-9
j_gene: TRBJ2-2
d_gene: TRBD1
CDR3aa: CASSWGTANTGELFF
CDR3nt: TGTGCCAGCAGCTGGGGGACAGCGAACACCGGGGAGCTGTTTTTT

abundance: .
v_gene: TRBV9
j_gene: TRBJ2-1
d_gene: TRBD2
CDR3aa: CASSVTSGRVKFF
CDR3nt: TGTGCCAGCAGCGTAACTAGCGGGAGGGTAAAGTTCTTC

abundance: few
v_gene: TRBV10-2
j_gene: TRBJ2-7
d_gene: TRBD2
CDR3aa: CASWDYSYEQYF
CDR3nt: TGCGCCAGCTGGGACTACTCCTACGAGCAGTACTTC

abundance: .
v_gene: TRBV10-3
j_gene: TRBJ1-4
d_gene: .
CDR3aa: CAISAAATNEKLFF
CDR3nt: TGTGCCATCAGTGCCGCTGCAACTAATGAAAAACTGTTTTTT

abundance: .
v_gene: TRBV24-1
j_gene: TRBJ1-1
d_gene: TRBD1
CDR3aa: CATSESGQGGDTEAFF
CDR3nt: TGTGCCACCAGTGAAAGCGGACAGGGGGGGGACACTGAAGCTTTCTTT

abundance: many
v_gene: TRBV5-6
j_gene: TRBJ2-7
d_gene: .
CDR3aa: CASSLGPAGEQYF
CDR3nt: TGTGCCAGCAGCTTGGGGCCAGCCGGCGAGCAGTACTTC

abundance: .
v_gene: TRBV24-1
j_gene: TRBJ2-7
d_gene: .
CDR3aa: CATSETAGARPYEQYF
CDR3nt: TGTGCCACCAGTGAAACGGCAGGGGCTAGACCCTACGAGCAGTACTTC

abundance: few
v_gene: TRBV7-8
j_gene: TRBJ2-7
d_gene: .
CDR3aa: CASSLFQVVGEQYF
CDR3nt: TGTGCCAGCAGCCTATTTCAAGTGGTCGGCGAGCAGTACTTC

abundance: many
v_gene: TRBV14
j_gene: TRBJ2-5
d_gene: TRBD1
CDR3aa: CASSQDRGQGEETQYF
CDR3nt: TGTGCCAGCAGCCAAGATCGAGGACAGGGGGAAGAGACCCAGTACTTC

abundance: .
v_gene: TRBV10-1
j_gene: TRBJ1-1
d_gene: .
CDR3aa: CASSESANTEAFF
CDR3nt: TGCGCCAGCAGTGAATCCGCGAACACTGAAGCTTTCTTT

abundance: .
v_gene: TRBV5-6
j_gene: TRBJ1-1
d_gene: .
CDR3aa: CASSFMTGEAFF
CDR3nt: TGTGCCAGCAGCTTTATGACGGGTGAAGCTTTCTTT

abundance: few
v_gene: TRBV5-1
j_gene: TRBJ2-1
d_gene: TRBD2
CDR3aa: CASSLGLAGGFGSEQFF
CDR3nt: TGCGCCAGCAGCTTGGGGCTAGCGGGAGGCTTCGGGAGTGAGCAGTTCTTC

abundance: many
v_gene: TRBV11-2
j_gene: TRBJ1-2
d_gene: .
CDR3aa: CASSLDGIWGPNYGYTF
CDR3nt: TGTGCCAGCAGCTTAGATGGCATTTGGGGCCCTAACTATGGCTACACCTTC

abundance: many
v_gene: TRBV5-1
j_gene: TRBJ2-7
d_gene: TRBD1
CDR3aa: CASSLGQGSYEQYF
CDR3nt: TGTGCCAGCAGCTTGGGACAGGGATCCTACGAGCAGTACTTC

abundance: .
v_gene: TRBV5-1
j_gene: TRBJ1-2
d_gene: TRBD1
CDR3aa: CASSRGQGARYGYTF
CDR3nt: TGTGCCAGCAGTCGAGGACAGGGGGCGAGGTATGGCTACACCTTC

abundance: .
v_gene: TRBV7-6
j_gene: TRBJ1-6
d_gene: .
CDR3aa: CASSTGQSSTPNSPLHF
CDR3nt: TGTGCCAGCAGCACCGGACAGAGTTCGACCCCTAATTCACCCCTCCACTTT

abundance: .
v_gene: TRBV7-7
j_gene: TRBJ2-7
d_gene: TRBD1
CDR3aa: CASSLDRGTSEQYF
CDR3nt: TGTGCTAGCAGCTTGGACAGGGGGACCTCCGAGCAGTACTTC

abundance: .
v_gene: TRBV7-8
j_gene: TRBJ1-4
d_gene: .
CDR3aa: CASSLEAGEKLFF
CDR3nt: TGTGCCAGCAGCTTAGAAGCGGGAGAAAAACTGTTTTTT

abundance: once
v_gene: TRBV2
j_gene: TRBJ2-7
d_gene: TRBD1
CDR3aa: CASSTDRVAEQYF
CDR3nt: TGTGCCAGCAGTACGGACAGGGTTGCCGAGCAGTACTTC

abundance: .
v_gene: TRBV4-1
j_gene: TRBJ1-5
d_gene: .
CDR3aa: CASSQEGGGTYEHF
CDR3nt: TGCGCCAGCAGCCAAGAAGGAGGGGGTACCTACGAGCATTTT

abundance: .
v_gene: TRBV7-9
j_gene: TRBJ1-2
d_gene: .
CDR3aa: CASSLGSGTVYGYTF
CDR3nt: TGTGCCAGCAGCTTAGGTTCGGGGACTGTCTATGGCTACACCTTC

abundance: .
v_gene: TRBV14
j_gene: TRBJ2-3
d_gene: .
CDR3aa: CASSQQLASTDTQYF
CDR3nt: TGTGCCAGCAGCCAACAGCTAGCGAGCACAGATACGCAGTATTTT

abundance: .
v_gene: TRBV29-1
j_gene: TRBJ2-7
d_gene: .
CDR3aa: CSVKGGPYEQYF
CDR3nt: TGCAGCGTAAAGGGCGGTCCCTACGAGCAGTACTTC

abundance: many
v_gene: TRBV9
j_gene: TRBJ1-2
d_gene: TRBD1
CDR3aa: CASTIQGADSPYGYTF
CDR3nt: TGTGCCAGCACGATACAGGGGGCGGATAGTCCCTATGGCTACACCTTC

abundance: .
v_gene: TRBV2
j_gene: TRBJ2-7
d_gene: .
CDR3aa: CASSEAGRDFNERQYF
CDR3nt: TGTGCCAGCAGTGAAGCGGGGCGGGACTTCAACGAAAGGCAGTACTTC

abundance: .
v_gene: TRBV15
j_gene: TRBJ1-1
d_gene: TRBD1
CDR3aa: CATSSGPGQRF
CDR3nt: TGTGCCACCAGCTCCGGACCGGGACAGCGATTT

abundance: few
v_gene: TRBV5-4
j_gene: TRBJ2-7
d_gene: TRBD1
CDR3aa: CASSTRDRWWEQYF
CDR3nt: TGTGCCAGCAGCACAAGGGACAGGTGGTGGGAGCAGTACTTC

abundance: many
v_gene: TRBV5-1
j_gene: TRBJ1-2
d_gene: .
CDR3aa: CASRAEDDGYTF
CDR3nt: TGCGCCAGCCGGGCAGAGGATGATGGCTACACCTTC

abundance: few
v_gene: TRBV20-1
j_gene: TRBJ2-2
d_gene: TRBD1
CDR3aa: CSAQGAARNGELFF
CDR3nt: TGCAGTGCGCAGGGGGCAGCGAGAAACGGGGAGCTGTTTTTT

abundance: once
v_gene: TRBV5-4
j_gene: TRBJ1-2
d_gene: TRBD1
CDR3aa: CASSSNTQGQGGYTF
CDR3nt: TGTGCCAGCAGCTCCAACACACAGGGGCAAGGTGGCTACACCTTC

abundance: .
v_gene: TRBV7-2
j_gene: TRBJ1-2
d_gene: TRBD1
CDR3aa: CASSRQGYYGYTF
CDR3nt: TGTGCCAGCAGCCGACAGGGGTACTATGGCTACACCTTC

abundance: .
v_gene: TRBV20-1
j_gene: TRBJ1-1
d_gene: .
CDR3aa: CSARDGGSNTEAFF
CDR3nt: TGCAGTGCTAGAGATGGTGGAAGTAACACTGAAGCTTTCTTT